These 15 T cell receptor beta chains were sequenced from one sample in a study of regulatory T cells in long-lasting Graves disease. The time point is: newly diagnosed GD, antithyroid drugs for less than 3 months. There was RNA extracted from PBMCs, and the TCR library was made from it. iRepertoire HTBI primers and Arm-PCR of CDR3 regions built TCR beta libraries. TCRdb ran MiXCR on the multiplex PCR reads and lists one entry per CDR3 protein. The table lists hundreds of thousands of distinct CDR3 sequences, about 16% of them singletons, with 20% to 25% in the top ten. These same data were also listed under a study on T cells in Graves' hyperthyroidism and ophthalmopathy.

Sequences were derived from peripheral blood mononuclear cells (PBMCs), sampled at new diagnosis, from a patient treated with antithyroid drugs. The receptor set was obtained from a woman aged 35-65 years with Graves disease.

V gene TRBV19 combines with J gene TRBJ2-7; D not resolved. CDR3 length equals 12 residues. Germline CDR1 is LNHDA and CDR2 is SQIVND (reference sequence). Between the trimmed V and J ends, which lost 3 bases and 3 bases, there was a span of 6 bases. The CDR3 loop reads CASSMADYEQYF. CDR3 bases: TGTGCCAGTAGTATGGCGGACTACGAGCAGTACTTC.

The sample holds a few counts of this clonotype. The gene calls are TRBV7-3 and TRBJ2-2, with a possible D match to TRBD2 (6 bases). The V and J ends lost 4 bases and 0 bases respectively, with 9 bases between them. The CDR3 runs 15 residues. Germline V gene data show CDR1 as SGHTA and CDR2 as FQGTGA. CDR3 bases: TGTGCCAGCAGCTCGGGAGCACCGAACACCGGGGAGCTGTTTTTT. The encoded protein is CASSSGAPNTGELFF.

This rearrangement joins TRBV6-1 to TRBJ1-4; unclear D gene. Germline V lookup: CDR1 MNHNS, CDR2 SASEGT. Trimming removed 7 bases at V and 5 bases at J, with 11 bases between. The CDR3 spans 13 residues. The CDR3 nucleotides are TGTGCCAGCATGGATTCCGGGAATGAAAAACTGTTTTTT. It specifies CASMDSGNEKLFF.

V gene TRBV4-1 combines with J gene TRBJ1-4; maybe TRBD1 (5 bases). The CDR3 has 15 amino acids. Germline V gives CDR1 MGHRA, CDR2 YSYEKL. Deletions cut 6 bases from V and 4 bases from J, with 15 bases between. The CDR3: CASRPDRAINEKLFF. Here the CDR3 DNA reads TGCGCCAGCAGACCAGACAGAGCGATTAATGAAAAACTGTTTTTT.

This clonotype was seen ten or more times. The V gene is TRBV2, the J gene TRBJ1-2, with 7 bases identical to TRBD1. The CDR3 runs 14 residues. The ends lost 3 bases at V and 6 bases at J; junction bases unmatched: 7. The germline CDR1 and CDR2 sequences are SNHLY and FYNNEI. This chain's CDR3 is CASSDGLGTDGYTF. As DNA, the CDR3 is TGTGCCAGCAGTGACGGTTTAGGGACAGATGGCTACACCTTC. Full variable domain (rest looked up from reference TRBV2 and TRBJ1-2): EPEVTQTPSHQVTQMGQEVILRCVPISNHLYFYWYRQILGQKVEFLVSFYNNEISEKSEIFDDQFSVERPDGSNFTLKIRSTKLEDSAMYFCASSDGLGTDGYTFGSGTRLTVV.

There are a few counts of this clonotype. The chain combines TRBV7-3 with TRBJ2-5; the D is unclear. V lost 2 bases and J 5 bases, leaving 9 bases between the germline ends. The CDR3 has 13 amino acids. The germline gives CDR1 SGHTA, CDR2 FQGTGA. This CDR3 is CASSLGRSETQYF. CDR3 nucleotide sequence: TGTGCCAGCAGCTTAGGTAGAAGTGAGACCCAGTACTTC.

In DNA form, the CDR3 reads TGCAGCGTCTCGGGCGTTAGCGGATGGGGCAATGAGCAGTTCTTC. It is translated as CSVSGVSGWGNEQFF. The chain is built from TRBV29-1 and TRBJ1-2; tentative D call: TRBD2 (6 bases). The better agreement between TRBJ2-1 and the DNA end casts doubt on the J call. The V gene's germline CDR1 is SQVTM and CDR2 ANQGSEA. The CDR3 sequence is 15 residues long.

This clonotype has ten or more counts. The chain uses TRBV3-1 and TRBJ2-7; the D gene is possibly TRBD1 (5 bases). The V end lost 4 bases, the J end lost 5 bases, and 9 bases lay between the germline ends. The CDR3 is 12 amino acids. CDR1 and CDR2 from the germline V gene are LGHDT and YNNKEL (reference sequence). The CDR3 sequence is CASSPGQDEQYF. The DNA of the CDR3 is TGTGCCAGCAGCCCCGGACAAGACGAGCAGTACTTC.

This clonotype was seen a few times. V gene TRBV5-6 combines with J gene TRBJ1-2; D gene unclear. Trimming took 7 bases from V and 8 from J, leaving 21 bases between them. CDR1 and CDR2 from the germline V gene are SGHDT and YYEEEE. This CDR3 spans 14 amino acids. The CDR3 nucleotides are TGTGCCAGCTACCCTTGGTCACCCACGGAAGGCTACACCTTC. Its protein is CASYPWSPTEGYTF.

V gene TRBV20-1 combines with J gene TRBJ2-2; perhaps TRBD1 as D (6 bases). Trimming removed 5 bases from V and 1 base from J, with 11 bases in between. The CDR3 runs to 14 residues. Germline values: CDR1 DFQATT, CDR2 SNEGSKA (reference sequence). The CDR3 DNA reads as TGCAGTGCTCTGGACAGCCAGAACACCGGGGAGCTGTTTTTT. This gives the protein CSALDSQNTGELFF.

On this clonotype itself: At one end the junction does not follow the germline gene, possibly because of a read error. The V call is TRBV7-8, the J call TRBJ2-2; D ambiguous. This CDR3 has 14 amino acids. Per the germline V gene, CDR1 is SGHVS and CDR2 is FQNEAQ. DNA of the CDR3: TGTGCCAACAGCTTAGCAGTGTACACCGGGGAGCTGTTTTTT. Protein: CANSLAVYTGELFF.

This clonotype came up many times. The chain has TRBV28 and TRBJ2-5; 15 bases agree with TRBD2. The CDR3 sequence is 16 residues long. Per germline, CDR1 MDHEN and CDR2 SYDVKM. Trimming removed 5 bases from V and 3 bases from J; junction bases left unmatched: 4. Written as DNA, the CDR3 is TGTGCCAGCAGTCCCCGGACTAGCGGGGGGGAAGAGACCCAGTACTTC. It yields the protein CASSPRTSGGEETQYF.

The chain joins TRBV11-2 to TRBJ1-6; perhaps TRBD1 as D (5 bases). Germline V gene sequence: CDR1 SGHAT, CDR2 FQNNGV. This CDR3 has 17 amino acids. V was trimmed by 0 bases and J by 7 bases, leaving 16 bases between them. CDR3: CASSLEVRWQGNSPLHF. CDR3 DNA sequence: TGTGCCAGCAGCTTAGAGGTTCGGTGGCAGGGAAATTCACCCCTCCACTTT.

This clonotype was observed at least ten times. The CDR3 DNA sequence: TGCAGTGCTAGAGGGGGTGGCAATCAGCCCCAGCATTTT. Its translation is CSARGGGNQPQHF. The chain employs TRBV20-1 and TRBJ1-5, with D unresolved. Germline V gene sequence: CDR1 DFQATT, CDR2 SNEGSKA (reference sequence). CDR3 length: 13 residues. The ends were cut back, 1 base at V and 2 bases at J, with 6 bases in the middle.

The sample holds many counts of this clonotype. V gene TRBV20-1 combines with J gene TRBJ1-4; maybe TRBD1 (6 bases). The V and J ends lost 7 bases and 8 bases respectively, with 17 bases between them. The germline V gene has CDR1 DFQATT and CDR2 SNEGSKA (reference sequence). There are 13 residues in the CDR3. The CDR3 spells CSVKIRGGEKLFF. CDR3 DNA: TGCAGTGTTAAGATACGAGGGGGGGAAAAACTGTTTTTT.